Listed below are T cell receptor beta chains from one sample, sequenced in a study of T-cell memory formation after mild COVID-19. TCRdb reprocessed the 5' RACE reads with MiXCR, giving one entry per CDR3 protein. This table holds about 180,000 distinct CDR3 sequences, around 16% found once. Sequencing was carried out using PBMCs or a T cell subset sorted from them (not recorded which). The receptors originated from an adult woman who had mild COVID-19 (a few samples of this study predate the infection). Cell type and time point are not known. Both conserved end residues are part of each CDR3. Each record gives: D gene, V gene, clone size, J gene, CDR3 DNA, CDR3 protein. D genes are given only for firm matches. For some rows the clone size is stated as once, few or many, or as a class when expanded; others skip it.

D: TRBD1; V: TRBV7-6; size: few; J: TRBJ2-3; DNA: TGTGCCAGCAGCGACCAACAGGGGGTGCGGGGCACAGATACGCAGTATTTT; CDR3: CASSDQQGVRGTDTQYF
D: -; V: TRBV5-1; size: few; J: TRBJ1-2; DNA: TGCGCCAGCAGCTTGAGTCGGGGGTCGGATGGCTACACCTTC; CDR3: CASSLSRGSDGYTF
D: -; V: TRBV9; size: -; J: TRBJ2-1; DNA: TGTGCCAGCAGCGTCGGACTGGAGATCTCCTACAATGAGCAGTTCTTC; CDR3: CASSVGLEISYNEQFF
D: -; V: TRBV3-1; size: few; J: TRBJ2-1; DNA: TGTGCCAGCAGCCAACGGGGGAGCTCCTACAATGAGCAGTTCTTC; CDR3: CASSQRGSSYNEQFF
D: -; V: TRBV12-3/TRBV12-4; size: -; J: TRBJ1-4; DNA: TGTGCCAGCAGTTTCGGTAGGACAGCAACTAATGAAAAACTGTTTTTT; CDR3: CASSFGRTATNEKLFF
D: -; V: TRBV7-9; size: few; J: TRBJ1-6; DNA: TGTGCCAGCCAAGATGAGGGGAGATCCTATAATTCACCCCTCCACTTT; CDR3: CASQDEGRSYNSPLHF
D: TRBD1; V: TRBV28; size: -; J: TRBJ1-1; DNA: TGTGCCAGCAGTTCCTGGACAGGCGGAGGGGGCACTGAAGCTTTCTTT; CDR3: CASSSWTGGGGTEAFF
D: TRBD2; V: TRBV12-3/TRBV12-4; size: few; J: TRBJ2-3; DNA: TGTGCCAGCAGGACGGACGCCGGGGTGCGGGGGACAGATACGCAGTATTTT; CDR3: CASRTDAGVRGTDTQYF
D: -; V: TRBV7-3; size: -; J: TRBJ2-1; DNA: TGTGCCAGCAGCCCAACAAGACTAGAGGAGCAGTTCTTC; CDR3: CASSPTRLEEQFF
D: -; V: TRBV6-2/TRBV6-3; size: few; J: TRBJ2-3; DNA: TGTGCCAGCACCCTCTCGGACCGACCCACAGATACGCAGTATTTT; CDR3: CASTLSDRPTDTQYF
D: TRBD1; V: TRBV6-2/TRBV6-3; size: few; J: TRBJ2-7; DNA: TGTGCCAGCAGTTACTCGGCGGACAGGGGGTCCTACGAGCAGTACTTC; CDR3: CASSYSADRGSYEQYF